This entry lists 7 T cell receptor beta chains sequenced from one sample in a study of blood T cell repertoires in COVID-19. The assay was immunoSEQ multiplex PCR, and TCRdb's table has in-frame clones only and misses some. The sample comprises some 290,000 clones, about 88% of which are singletons, and around 3.6% rests with the top ten. The specimen sequenced was peripheral blood. These receptors were taken from a man between 18 and 35 years old with active or convalescent COVID-19.

This clone was counted once. This chain uses TRBV7-2 with TRBJ2-5, with 7 bases lining up with TRBD1. The CDR3 has 13 residues. Germline lookup yields CDR1 SGHTA and CDR2 FQGNSA. V was clipped by 5 bases and J by 4 bases; unmatched bases: 4. The CDR3 is CASSTGARETQYF. The CDR3 DNA reads TGTGCCAGCAGCACAGGGGCTCGAGAGACCCAGTACTTC. The whole variable domain, remainder taken from reference TRBV7-2 and TRBJ2-5, is GAGVSQSPSNKVTEKGKDVELRCDPISGHTALYWYRQSLGQGLEFLIYFQGNSAPDKSGLPSDRFSAERTGGSVSTLTIQRTQQEDSAVYLCASSTGARETQYFGPGTRLLVL.

The rearrangement uses TRBV18 and TRBJ1-5; 7 bases are shared with TRBD1. The CDR3 sequence is 15 residues long. CDR1 KGHSH and CDR2 LQKENI come from the germline V gene. After removal of 3 bases from V and 7 bases from J, the junction contained 9 bases not matched to a gene. CDR3 bases: TGTGCCAGCTCACCGGTTGAGGGGGCGAGCCAGCCCCAGCATTTT. Protein: CASSPVEGASQPQHF.

This clone was recorded once. This chain joins TRBV5-5 and TRBJ2-2; weak D call: TRBD1 (6 bases). The CDR3 loop spans 17 amino acids. Trimming pared 2 bases from V and 0 bases from J, leaving 14 bases between. Germline CDR1 and CDR2: SGHKS and YYEKEE (reference sequence). The CDR3 DNA sequence: TGTGCCAGCAGCTTCTCTAGGACAGCTCCGAACACCGGGGAGCTGTTTTTT. It codes for CASSFSRTAPNTGELFF.

This sequence joins TRBV6-2 or TRBV6-3 and TRBJ2-1; TRBD2 agrees at 12 bases. Trimming removed 4 bases from V and 5 bases from J; junction bases left unmatched: 6. The CDR3 length is 16 residues. Germline V gene lookup returns CDR1 MNHEY and CDR2 SVGEGT. CDR3 bases: TGTGCCAGCAGTTGGGATCTAGCGGGAGGGCACAATGAGCAGTTCTTC. Translation: CASSWDLAGGHNEQFF.

This clone was counted a few times. The chain has TRBV7-3 and TRBJ2-7; 10 nucleotides agree with TRBD2. The J segment lost 4 bases and the V segment lost 1 base, leaving 4 bases of the junction unmatched. Germline lookup yields CDR1 SGHTA and CDR2 FQGTGA. This CDR3 contains 15 residues. The CDR3 DNA reads as TGTGCCAGCAGCTTAATGGGGACTAGCGTTTACGAGCAGTACTTC. Protein: CASSLMGTSVYEQYF.

With respect to this clone: This CDR3 is also generated by other DNA sequences in the sample. The chain combines TRBV7-9 with TRBJ2-2; possibly TRBD1 for D (6 bases). The V gene's germline CDR1 is SEHNR and CDR2 FQNEAQ (reference sequence). Trimming took 6 bases from V and 5 from J, leaving 10 bases between them. The CDR3 totals 13 residues. CDR3 region: CASSSQGTGELFF. CDR3 nucleotides: TGTGCCAGCAGTTCGCAGGGGACCGGGGAGCTGTTTTTT.

This chain joins TRBV27 and TRBJ2-1, with 10 nucleotides matching TRBD1. The V and J ends lost 10 bases and 10 bases, in that order; junction bases with no gene match: 13. The CDR3 loop spans 14 amino acids. Per germline, CDR1 MNHEY and CDR2 SMNVEV (reference sequence). The CDR3 DNA reads TGTGCCACCGGACCAGTAAGGACAGGGGGGGAGCAGTTCTTC. Translating gives CATGPVRTGGEQFF.